This T cell receptor beta chain was sequenced for a study of shared clonotypes between healthy human individuals (dated by TCRdb to 2020 to 2021). Concerning the study at large: The cohort included three men and a couple of women between 18 and 49 years of age. Each donor's leukapheresis produced roughly between roughly 0.94 and 9.5 billion PBMCs. To increase sequencing depth and limit assay-specific biases, TCR repertoire library preparation and sequencing were carried out by different laboratories using diverse techniques. To estimate repertoire size and how much clonotype sharing occurs between individuals, the study deeply sequenced the blood TCR repertoires of 4 to 6 healthy adults. Per donor, three plates each were used for CD4 naive and CD4 memory, two for CD8 naive, and one for CD8 memory. Points the paper makes about the study in general: When a handful of donors were compared, the shared fraction of clonotypes was 5% to 6.5% for naive CD4, roughly 3.3% for naive CD8, about 2.5% for memory CD4, and 0.4% for memory CD8. Naive subsets generally had larger estimated clonotype richness than memory subsets did. Because the study included a small number of donors, the genetic and exposure-history diversity represented was limited. Compared with non-shared clonotypes, the clonotypes found in all four sorted-subset donors had higher generation probabilities. Incomplete sequencing was indicated by rarefaction of sorted-subset datasets, despite the large sequencing depth. Pairwise subsampling led to the expectation that sequencing depth would affect the degree of clonotype sharing among donors. Sampling was limited to blood, and TCR repertoires in tissue likely differ from TCR repertoires in blood.

Germline trimming amounts to 4 bases on V and 7 bases on J, with 13 as the count of junction bases outside the gene matches. CDR1 SGHRS and CDR2 YFSETQ were looked up in the germline V gene. The CDR3 starts with the cysteine, ends with the phenylalanine, and has 15 residues. The retained sequence is limited to the CDR3, 45 bases, with the frame set at the first base. Using the deep immunoSEQ assay, TCR CDR3 regions were amplified from genomic DNA by multiplex PCR. Extracted genomic DNA from each cell subset was spread evenly across all wells of several immunoSEQ 96-well plates, with each plate serving as a replicate. Each replicate PCR for sorted subsets received about 0.2 ug genomic DNA, equal to about 30,000 T cell genomes. Purified libraries were quantified with a Qubit 3.0 fluorometer, sized on a Bioanalyzer 2100, and re-quantified with the KAPA Library Quantification kit. Every immunoSEQ 96-well plate was sequenced on a separate single-read 150-cycle Illumina NextSeq 550 flow cell. As for how the authors treated the data: Because the immunoSEQ output included only junctional sequences and no quality scores, the filtering could not be the same as the filtering used for full-length reads. Sequences were annotated with PyIR, a Python wrapper for IgBLAST v1.9, using IMGT germline references to assign V/J genes and CDR3. Reads with weak V/J assignments (E-value above 1e-6), missing CDR3, stop codons, out-of-frame junctions, or ambiguous translated residues were removed. A V3J clonotype was defined by an identical inferred V gene, J gene, and CDR3 amino acid sequence. Percentage overlap between repertoires was computed as shared unique clonotypes divided by the size of the smaller repertoire. Three approaches were used to assess repertoire richness: RTK rarefaction, the Chao1 estimator, and Recon v2.1 estimates of unobserved clonotypes. Generation probabilities were computed with OLGA for all TCRbeta clonotypes obtained by the gDNA method from several donors. TCRdb took over this immuneACCESS table, retaining in-frame rearrangements with V and J assigned. Such tables are incomplete; in checked studies, under half of the missing clones stem from an unresolved V gene, and the remainder is unexplained. V, J and clone size are those of that table, while D and trimming were read from the DNA. A total of approximately 2.5 million clones appear in this sample, roughly 92% of them only once. Jointly, the top ten make up under 0.15% of the sample.

Donors were healthy HIV-negative adults with no recently reported acute infections or vaccinations. Every donor was a Caucasian adult residing in Nashville, Tennessee, USA. CD4+ T cells were enriched by magnetic negative selection, after which naive cells were positively selected on CD45RA and the negative fraction was taken as the memory subset. Blood was obtained by leukapheresis, after which PBMCs were separated by Ficoll-Histopaque density gradient centrifugation and cryopreserved in liquid nitrogen vapor phase. Analytical flow cytometry was used to check the purity and quantity of every magnetically sorted T cell population. Each sorted fraction had its genomic DNA isolated and then quantified by UV absorbance on a Nanodrop 2000c. With regard to this clone: The antigen this receptor binds is unknown. One base away there is no much larger clone; base qualities are not given.

This receptor was identified in a young man in good health. The source material was naive CD4+ T cells sorted from blood. Taken with the paper, the label for cell subset or site translates to: CD45RA+ positively selected. The rearrangement joined TRBV5-1 to TRBJ1-1, and TRBD1 matches 7 of the central bases. The CDR3 protein: CASSLNGQASLEAFF. The sequence in DNA is TGCGCCAGCAGCCTAAACGGACAGGCATCGCTTGAAGCTTTCTTT.